The 10 T cell receptor beta chains presented below share a single source sample, sequenced in a study of CD8 T cells in Susac syndrome. After extraction with the RNeasy kit, about 0.45 to 1 ug of the RNA was reverse transcribed using random hexamers. TCRdb re-analysed the immunoSEQ multiplex PCR reads in MiXCR, keeping a single row per CDR3 protein. The repertoire consists of roughly 190,000 distinct CDR3 sequences, with over 75% occurring once and the leading ten covering about 0.1%. Material: CD4+ T cells from PBMCs. Receptors were obtained from a human donor with Susac syndrome.

The chain couples TRBV6-1 to TRBJ2-5; D is ambiguous. Per the germline V gene, CDR1 is MNHNS and CDR2 is SASEGT. The length of the CDR3 is 13 residues. V was shortened by 2 bases and J by 3 bases, with 7 bases between the two germline ends. The chain's CDR3 is CASSELGKETQYF. The CDR3 coding sequence is TGTGCCAGCAGTGAACTCGGAAAAGAGACCCAGTACTTC.

The rearrangement uses TRBV30 and TRBJ2-3; D ambiguous. Trimming took off 4 bases at V and 2 bases at J, with 4 bases between the two ends. Per the germline V gene, CDR1 is GTSNPN and CDR2 is SVGIG (reference sequence). The CDR3 is 11 residues long. The CDR3 loop is CAWTVTDTQYF. CDR3 coding DNA: TGTGCCTGGACGGTCACAGATACGCAGTATTTT.

V usage is TRBV25-1 and J usage is TRBJ2-5; TRBD2 agrees at 9 bases. The V gene end was trimmed by 5 bases and the J gene end by 5 bases; junction bases not matched to a gene: 15. The length of the CDR3 is 17 residues. Germline V gene data show CDR1 as MGHDK and CDR2 as SYGVNS. CDR3 region: CASSQWGAGGPRETQYF. The CDR3 nucleotides are TGTGCCAGCAGTCAATGGGGAGCGGGGGGTCCGAGGGAGACCCAGTACTTC.

The chain uses TRBV29-1 and TRBJ1-2; D is unclear. Germline CDR1 reads SQVTM; CDR2 reads ANQGSEA. The CDR3 sequence is 14 residues long. V shed 4 bases and J shed 0 bases, with 12 bases lying between them. CDR3 nucleotides: TGCAGCGTTGGGCGCAGGAACCCTAACTATGGCTACACCTTC. Translated: CSVGRRNPNYGYTF. The whole variable domain, filled in from reference TRBV29-1 and TRBJ1-2, reads SAVISQKPSRDICQRGTSLTIQCQVDSQVTMMFWYRQQPGQSLTLIATANQGSEATYESGFVIDKFPISRPNLTFSTLTVSNMSPEDSSIYLCSVGRRNPNYGYTFGSGTRLTVV.

The chain is built from TRBV28 and TRBJ2-4; 8 bases agree with TRBD1. Germline CDR1 reads MDHEN; CDR2 reads SYDVKM. V trimming: 2 bases; J trimming: 0 bases; junction bases outside the gene matches: 3. The length of the CDR3 is 16 residues. CDR3 amino acids: CASSLRRGLAKNIQYF. The CDR3 DNA follows: TGTGCCAGCAGTTTACGCAGGGGGCTAGCCAAAAACATTCAGTACTTC.

The gene calls are TRBV7-2 and TRBJ1-6, with D possibly TRBD1 on 6 matching bases. The CDR3 loop spans 12 amino acids. The germline V gene encodes CDR1 SGHTA and CDR2 FQGNSA. V was shortened by 5 bases and J by 9 bases, with 8 bases between the two germline ends. The CDR3 DNA is TGTGCCAGCAGCCAACAGGGTTCACCCCTCCACTTT. This codes for CASSQQGSPLHF. Variable domain in full (rest from reference TRBV7-2 and TRBJ1-6): GAGVSQSPSNKVTEKGKDVELRCDPISGHTALYWYRQSLGQGLEFLIYFQGNSAPDKSGLPSDRFSAERTGGSVSTLTIQRTQQEDSAVYLCASSQQGSPLHFGNGTRLTVT.

This sequence joins TRBV29-1 and TRBJ1-1; 8 nucleotides align to TRBD1. Germline lookup yields CDR1 SQVTM and CDR2 ANQGSEA. The J segment lost 1 base and the V segment lost 6 bases, leaving 4 bases of the junction unmatched. The CDR3 spans 13 residues. The CDR3 sequence: CSVRGQGNTEAFF. The CDR3 DNA is TGCAGCGTGCGAGGACAGGGGAACACTGAAGCTTTCTTT.

V is TRBV29-1 and J is TRBJ2-5, with D possibly TRBD2 on 5 matching bases. The CDR3 is 13 residues long. Germline CDR1 is SQVTM and CDR2 is ANQGSEA. V gave up 2 bases and J gave up 4 bases, with 11 bases separating them. In DNA, the CDR3 is TGCAGCGTTGAATATTCGGGGTCAGAGACCCAGTACTTC. As protein: CSVEYSGSETQYF.

The chain is built from TRBV3-1 and TRBJ2-2; D unresolved. Trimming pared 4 bases from V and 6 bases from J, leaving 3 bases between. The CDR3 loop spans 11 amino acids. Germline assignment: CDR1 LGHDT and CDR2 YNNKEL (reference sequence). CDR3 residues: CASSRAGELFF. In DNA, the CDR3 is TGTGCCAGCAGCCGGGCCGGGGAGCTGTTTTTT.

The chain employs TRBV4-2 and TRBJ2-7; the D call may be TRBD1 or TRBD2 (5 bases each). Germline loops: CDR1 LGHNA, CDR2 YNFKEQ. There are 17 residues in the CDR3. Trimming shortened V by 0 bases and J by 5 bases, and 20 bases separated the two germline ends. CDR3 sequence reads: CASSQDLDSGAWDEQYF. The CDR3 DNA follows: TGTGCCAGCAGCCAAGATCTAGACTCCGGGGCTTGGGACGAGCAGTACTTC.